This T cell receptor beta chain was documented in a study of identical twins. TCRdb passed the 5' RACE reads through MiXCR, listing each CDR3 protein once. The sample holds 1.5 million to 2 million distinct CDR3 sequences, more than 30% seen once. With 7 bases removed from V and 3 bases from J, the gap between germline ends came to 13 bases. This CDR3 is 13 amino acids long. Per germline, CDR1 MNHNS and CDR2 SASEGT. This clonotype was found a few times. No antigen is known for it. Study-wide points: Partial confounding of zero-insertion analyses by invariant MAIT and iNKT cells was possible.

Sequencing was carried out using cord blood. This chain uses TRBV6-1 with TRBJ2-7; no clear D gene. The source of this sequence is a newborn girl in good health. The CDR3 protein is CASTPNPFYEQYF. CDR3 DNA: TGTGCCAGCACCCCCAACCCTTTCTACGAGCAGTACTTC.